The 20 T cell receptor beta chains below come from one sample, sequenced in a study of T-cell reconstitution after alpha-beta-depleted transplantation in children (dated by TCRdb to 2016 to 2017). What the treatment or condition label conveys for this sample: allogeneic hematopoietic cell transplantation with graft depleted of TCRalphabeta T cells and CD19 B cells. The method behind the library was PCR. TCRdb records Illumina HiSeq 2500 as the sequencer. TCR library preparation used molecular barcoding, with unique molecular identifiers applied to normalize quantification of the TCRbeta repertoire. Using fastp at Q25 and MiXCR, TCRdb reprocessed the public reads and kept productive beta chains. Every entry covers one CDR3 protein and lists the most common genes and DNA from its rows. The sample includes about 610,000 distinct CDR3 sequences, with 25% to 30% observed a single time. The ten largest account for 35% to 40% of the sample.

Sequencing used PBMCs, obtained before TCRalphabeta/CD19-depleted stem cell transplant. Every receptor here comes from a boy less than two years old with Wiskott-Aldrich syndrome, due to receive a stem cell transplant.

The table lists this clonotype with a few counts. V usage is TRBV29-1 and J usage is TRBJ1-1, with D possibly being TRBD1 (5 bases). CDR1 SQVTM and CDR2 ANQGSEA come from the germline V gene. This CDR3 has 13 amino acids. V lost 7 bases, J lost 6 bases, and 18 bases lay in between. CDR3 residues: CSALIGLRAEAFF. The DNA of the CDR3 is TGCAGCGCCCTGATAGGCCTCAGGGCTGAAGCTTTCTTT.

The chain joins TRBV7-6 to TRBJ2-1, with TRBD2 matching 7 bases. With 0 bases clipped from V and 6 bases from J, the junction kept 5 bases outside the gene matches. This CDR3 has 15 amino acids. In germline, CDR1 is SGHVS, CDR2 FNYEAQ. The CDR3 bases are TGTGCCAGCAGCTTAGCGGGCGGGAGTGGCAATGAGCAGTTCTTC. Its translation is CASSLAGGSGNEQFF.

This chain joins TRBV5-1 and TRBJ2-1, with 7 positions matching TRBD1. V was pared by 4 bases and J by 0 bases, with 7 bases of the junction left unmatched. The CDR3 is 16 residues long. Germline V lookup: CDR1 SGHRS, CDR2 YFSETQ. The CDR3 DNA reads TGCGCCAGCAGCAGCCGGACAGGTTTCTCCTACAATGAGCAGTTCTTC. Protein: CASSSRTGFSYNEQFF.

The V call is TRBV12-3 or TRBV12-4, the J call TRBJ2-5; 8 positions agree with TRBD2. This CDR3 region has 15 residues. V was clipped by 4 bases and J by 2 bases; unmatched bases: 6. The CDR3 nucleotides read TGTGCCAGCAGTTCGGGGGGGAGGGGTCAAGAGACCCAGTACTTC. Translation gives CASSSGGRGQETQYF.

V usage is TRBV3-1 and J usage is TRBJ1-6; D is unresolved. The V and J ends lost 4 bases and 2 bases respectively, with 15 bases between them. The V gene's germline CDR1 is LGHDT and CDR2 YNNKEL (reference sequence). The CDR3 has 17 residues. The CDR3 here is CASSRWNPQTYNSPLHF. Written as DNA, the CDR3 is TGTGCCAGCAGCCGTTGGAACCCTCAGACCTATAATTCACCCCTCCACTTT.

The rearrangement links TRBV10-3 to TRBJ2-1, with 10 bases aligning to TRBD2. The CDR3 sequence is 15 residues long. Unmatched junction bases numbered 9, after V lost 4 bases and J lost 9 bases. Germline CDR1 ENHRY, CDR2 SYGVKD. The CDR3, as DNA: TGTGCCATCAGTGTAATAGCGGGAGGTCTTGGTGAGCAGTTCTTC. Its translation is CAISVIAGGLGEQFF.

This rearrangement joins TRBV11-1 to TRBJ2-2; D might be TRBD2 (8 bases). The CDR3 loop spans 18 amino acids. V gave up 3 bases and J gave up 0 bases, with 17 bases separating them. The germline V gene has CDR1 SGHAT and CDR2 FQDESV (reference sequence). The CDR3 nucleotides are TGTGCCAGCAGCTTCCCAGGGGGGGGACTAGCGAACACCGGGGAGCTGTTTTTT. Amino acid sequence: CASSFPGGGLANTGELFF.

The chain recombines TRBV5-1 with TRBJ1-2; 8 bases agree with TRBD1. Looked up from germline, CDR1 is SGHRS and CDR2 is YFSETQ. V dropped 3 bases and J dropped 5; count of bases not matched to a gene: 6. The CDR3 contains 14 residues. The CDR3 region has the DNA TGCGCCAGCAGCTCTGGGACAGGATCGTATGGCTACACCTTC. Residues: CASSSGTGSYGYTF.

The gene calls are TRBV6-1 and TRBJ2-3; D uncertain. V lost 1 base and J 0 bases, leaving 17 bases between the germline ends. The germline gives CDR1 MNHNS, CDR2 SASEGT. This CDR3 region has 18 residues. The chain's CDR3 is CASSEVPITLRSTDTQYF. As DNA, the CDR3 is TGTGCCAGCAGTGAAGTACCCATTACTTTAAGAAGCACAGATACGCAGTATTTT.

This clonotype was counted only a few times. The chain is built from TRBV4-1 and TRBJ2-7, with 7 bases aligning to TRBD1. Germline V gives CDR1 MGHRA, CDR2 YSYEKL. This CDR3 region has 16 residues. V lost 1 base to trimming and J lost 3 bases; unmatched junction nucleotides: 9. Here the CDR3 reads CASSQGSGTVYYEQYF. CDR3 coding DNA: TGCGCCAGCAGCCAAGGGTCCGGGACAGTATACTACGAGCAGTACTTC.

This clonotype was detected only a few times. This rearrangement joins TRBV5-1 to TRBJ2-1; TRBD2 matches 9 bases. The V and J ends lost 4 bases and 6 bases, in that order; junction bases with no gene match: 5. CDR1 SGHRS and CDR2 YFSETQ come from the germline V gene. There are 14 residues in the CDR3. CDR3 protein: CASSLFSGSNEQFF. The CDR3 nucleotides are TGCGCCAGCAGCCTCTTTAGCGGGAGCAATGAGCAGTTCTTC.

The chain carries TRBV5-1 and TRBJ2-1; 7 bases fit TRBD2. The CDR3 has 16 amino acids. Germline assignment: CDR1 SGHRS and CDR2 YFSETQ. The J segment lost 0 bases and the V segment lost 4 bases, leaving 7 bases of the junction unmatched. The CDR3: CASSIERGGSYNEQFF. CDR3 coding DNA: TGCGCCAGCAGCATCGAGCGGGGAGGCTCCTACAATGAGCAGTTCTTC.

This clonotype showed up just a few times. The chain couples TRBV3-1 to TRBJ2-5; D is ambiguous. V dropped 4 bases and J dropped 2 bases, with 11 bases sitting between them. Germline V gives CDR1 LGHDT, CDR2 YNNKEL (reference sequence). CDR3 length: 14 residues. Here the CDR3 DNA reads TGTGCCAGCAGCCGACGACAAACGCAAGAGACCCAGTACTTC. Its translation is CASSRRQTQETQYF.

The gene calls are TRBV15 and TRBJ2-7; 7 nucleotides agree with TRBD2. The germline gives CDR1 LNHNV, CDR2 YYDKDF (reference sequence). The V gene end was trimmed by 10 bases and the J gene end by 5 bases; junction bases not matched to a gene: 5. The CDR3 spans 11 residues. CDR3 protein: CARGGFHEQYF. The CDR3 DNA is TGTGCCAGGGGGGGGTTCCACGAGCAGTACTTC.

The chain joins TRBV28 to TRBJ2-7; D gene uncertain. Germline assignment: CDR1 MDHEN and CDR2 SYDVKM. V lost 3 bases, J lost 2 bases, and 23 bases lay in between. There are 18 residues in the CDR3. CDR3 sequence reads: CASSFSRVGGGSPYEQYF. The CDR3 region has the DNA TGTGCCAGCAGTTTCAGCCGAGTTGGTGGCGGTTCTCCCTACGAGCAGTACTTC.

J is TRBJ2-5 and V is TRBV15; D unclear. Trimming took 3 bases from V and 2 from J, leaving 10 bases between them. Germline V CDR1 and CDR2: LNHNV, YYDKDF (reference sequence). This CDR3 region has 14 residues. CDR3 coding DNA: TGTGCCACCAGCAGGGACCCAGGTCAAGAGACCCAGTACTTC. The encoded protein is CATSRDPGQETQYF.

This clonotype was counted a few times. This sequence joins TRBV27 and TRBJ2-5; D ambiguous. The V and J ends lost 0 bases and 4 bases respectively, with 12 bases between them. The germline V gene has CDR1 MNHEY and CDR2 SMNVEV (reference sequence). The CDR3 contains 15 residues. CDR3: CASSLSFQTRETQYF. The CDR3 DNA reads TGTGCCAGCAGTTTATCGTTCCAGACGCGAGAGACCCAGTACTTC.

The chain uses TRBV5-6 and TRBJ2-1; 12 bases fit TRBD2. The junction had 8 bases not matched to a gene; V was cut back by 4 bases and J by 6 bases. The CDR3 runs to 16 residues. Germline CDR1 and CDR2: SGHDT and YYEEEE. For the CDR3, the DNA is TGTGCCAGCAGCACGGGACTAGCGGGCCCCTTCAATGAGCAGTTCTTC. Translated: CASSTGLAGPFNEQFF. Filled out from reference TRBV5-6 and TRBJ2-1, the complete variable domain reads DAGVTQSPTHLIKTRGQQVTLRCSPKSGHDTVSWYQQALGQGPQFIFQYYEEEERQRGNFPDRFSGHQFPNYSSELNVNALLLGDSALYLCASSTGLAGPFNEQFFGPGTRLTVL.

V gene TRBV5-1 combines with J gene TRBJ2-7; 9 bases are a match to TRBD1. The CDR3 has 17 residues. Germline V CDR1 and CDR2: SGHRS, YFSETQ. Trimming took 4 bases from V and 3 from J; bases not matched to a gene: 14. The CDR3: CASSPKAPGQGLYEQYF. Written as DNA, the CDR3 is TGCGCCAGCAGCCCAAAAGCCCCGGGACAGGGACTCTACGAGCAGTACTTC.

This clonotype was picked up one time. The CDR3 here is CASSEALRPAYGYTF. CDR3 coding DNA: TGTGCCAGCAGTGAAGCGCTTCGGCCCGCCTATGGCTACACCTTC. The J gene is TRBJ1-2, the V gene TRBV2; D remains unclear. Trimming stripped 0 bases from V and 4 bases from J, with 12 bases between. This CDR3 has 15 amino acids. Germline V CDR1 and CDR2: SNHLY, FYNNEI.